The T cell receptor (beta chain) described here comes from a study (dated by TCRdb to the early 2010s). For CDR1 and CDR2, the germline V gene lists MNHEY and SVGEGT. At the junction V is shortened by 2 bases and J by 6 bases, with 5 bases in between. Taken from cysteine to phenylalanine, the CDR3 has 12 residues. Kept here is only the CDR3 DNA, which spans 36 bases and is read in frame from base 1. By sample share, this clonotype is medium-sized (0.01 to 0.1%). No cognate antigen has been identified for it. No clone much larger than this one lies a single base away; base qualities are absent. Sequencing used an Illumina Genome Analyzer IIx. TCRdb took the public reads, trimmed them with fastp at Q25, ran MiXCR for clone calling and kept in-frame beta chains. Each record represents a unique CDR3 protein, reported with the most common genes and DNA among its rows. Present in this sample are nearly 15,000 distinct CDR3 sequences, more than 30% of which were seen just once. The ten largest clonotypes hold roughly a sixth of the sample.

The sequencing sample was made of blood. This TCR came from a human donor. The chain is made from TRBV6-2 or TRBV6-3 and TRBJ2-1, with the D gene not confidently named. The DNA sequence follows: TGTGCCAGCAGTTACAGCCTCAATGAGCAGTTCTTC. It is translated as CASSYSLNEQFF.